The present TCR beta chain was sequenced within a study of blood T cell repertoires in COVID-19. Sequencing was performed with immunoSEQ multiplex PCR; in TCRdb, only in-frame clones are kept and a portion is missing. The top ten hold roughly 9.7% of the sample, which has about 170,000 clones, about 90% seen once. The TCR was taken from a woman aged 60-75 years with COVID-19, enrolled during active disease. Sequencing was done on a sample of peripheral blood.

CDR3 bases: TGCAGTGCTAGTCCCGGGTGGCGAGACACCATATATTTT. As protein: CSASPGWRDTIYF. V gene TRBV20-1 combines with J gene TRBJ1-3; D ambiguous. Trimming took off 3 bases at V and 8 bases at J, with 14 bases between the two ends. Germline assignment: CDR1 DFQATT and CDR2 SNEGSKA (reference sequence). This CDR3 has 13 residues.